Listed below are T cell receptor beta chains from one sample, sequenced in a study of identifying expanded T cells in peripheral blood. Method: immunoSEQ multiplex PCR; TCRdb's copy keeps in-frame clones and lacks some. The repertoire holds about 130,000 clones, with 86% as singletons. Input material: blood. These receptors all come from a person between 18 and 75 years old in good health. Each CDR3 is given with its conserved first and last residue. A D gene is named only where the DNA matches it firmly. Clone size is stated in some rows and not others, as once, few, many or a class when expanded.

abundance	v_gene	d_gene	j_gene	CDR3nt	CDR3aa
-	TRBV29-1	TRBD1	TRBJ2-7	TGCAGCGTCACCGGGACAGGGACCTTTGACGAGCAGTACTTC	CSVTGTGTFDEQYF
few	TRBV6-1	TRBD1	TRBJ1-2	TGTGCCAGCAGTGAAGGGACAGGGAGCTTTAACTATGGCTACACCTTC	CASSEGTGSFNYGYTF
-	TRBV14	-	TRBJ2-1	TGTGCCAGCAGCCAAACGCGGCAGGGGAATGAGCAGTTCTTC	CASSQTRQGNEQFF
few	TRBV27	-	TRBJ2-7	TGTGCCAGCAGTACCGGGACCACCGGCGAGCAGTACTTC	CASSTGTTGEQYF
-	TRBV6-5	TRBD2	TRBJ2-5	TGTGCCAGCAGTTACTTCGGGAGGGTAGGAGAGACCCAGTACTTC	CASSYFGRVGETQYF
-	TRBV4-3	-	TRBJ1-2	TGCGCCAGCAGCCAAGAGACCGAGAATGGCTACACCTTC	CASSQETENGYTF
-	TRBV5-4	TRBD2	TRBJ2-3	TGTGCCAGCAGCTCACCACTAGCGCCACGCACAGATACGCAGTATTTT	CASSSPLAPRTDTQYF
-	TRBV10-3	-	TRBJ2-7	TGTGCCATATCGAGTAGGCCCCAATCCTACGAGCAGTACTTC	CAISSRPQSYEQYF
-	TRBV28	-	TRBJ2-1	TGTGCCAGCAACTCGCCGTCCAGAGACAATGAGCAGTTCTTC	CASNSPSRDNEQFF
-	TRBV9	-	TRBJ2-3	TGTGCCAGCAGCGTTTTGGGCGGCCGCACAGATACGCAGTATTTT	CASSVLGGRTDTQYF
-	TRBV7-2	-	TRBJ1-6	TGTGCCAGCAGCTTAACCCAGGGAACGACTTCACCCCTCCACTTT	CASSLTQGTTSPLHF
-	TRBV9	TRBD2	TRBJ2-1	TGTGCCAGCAGCGTAGAGGCTAGCGGGTACGGTGAGCAGTTCTTC	CASSVEASGYGEQFF
-	TRBV7-9	-	TRBJ2-7	TGTGCCAGCAGCTTAGACAACAGGGTTTACGAGCAGTACTTC	CASSLDNRVYEQYF
-	TRBV7-2	-	TRBJ1-2	TGTGCCAGCAGCTTAGGACGGCAGGGTGTTGGCTACACCTTC	CASSLGRQGVGYTF
-	TRBV29-1	TRBD2	TRBJ2-1	TGCAGCGTTGCAGCGGGAGGGTACAATGAGCAGTTCTTC	CSVAAGGYNEQFF
-	TRBV5-1	-	TRBJ2-5	TGCGCCAGCAGCCCGGGCGCAGAGACCCAGTACTTC	CASSPGAETQYF
-	TRBV6-4	TRBD1	TRBJ2-1	TGTGCCAGCAGTGCCGGGACAGGGTCCTACAATGAGCAGTTCTTC	CASSAGTGSYNEQFF
-	TRBV7-2	TRBD1	TRBJ1-2	TGTGCCAGCAGCCCGGGACAGGGGCATGGCTACACCTTC	CASSPGQGHGYTF
once	TRBV19	TRBD1	TRBJ2-7	TGTGCCAGTAGTATGGGGACAGGAGATGACTACGAGCAGTACTTC	CASSMGTGDDYEQYF
-	TRBV19	-	TRBJ2-5	TGTGCCAGTAGTCCCCCGGCGGGGGCGGGCGAGACCCAGTACTTC	CASSPPAGAGETQYF
-	TRBV28	-	TRBJ2-7	TGTGCCAGCAGCTCTGCTGGACGGCTCTCCTACGAGCAGTACTTC	CASSSAGRLSYEQYF
-	TRBV28	-	TRBJ2-7	TGTGCCAGCAGTTTTCCCCCTAGCGACGAGCAGTACTTC	CASSFPPSDEQYF
-	TRBV9	-	TRBJ1-4	TGTGCCAGCAGCGCGGACCTCGTGGGGGAAAAACTGTTTTTT	CASSADLVGEKLFF
-	TRBV27	TRBD1	TRBJ1-1	TGTGCCAGCAGTTTGACAGGGTATACTGAAGCTTTCTTT	CASSLTGYTEAFF